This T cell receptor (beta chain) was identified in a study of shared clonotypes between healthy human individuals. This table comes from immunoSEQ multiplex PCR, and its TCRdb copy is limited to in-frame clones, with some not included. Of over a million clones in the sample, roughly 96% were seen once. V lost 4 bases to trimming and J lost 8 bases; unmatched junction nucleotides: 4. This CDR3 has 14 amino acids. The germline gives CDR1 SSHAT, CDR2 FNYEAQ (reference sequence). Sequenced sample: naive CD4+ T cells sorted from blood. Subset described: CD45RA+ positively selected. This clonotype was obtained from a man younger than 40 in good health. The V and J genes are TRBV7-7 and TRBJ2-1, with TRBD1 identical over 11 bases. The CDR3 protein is CASSSGQGVDEQFF. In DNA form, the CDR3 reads TGTGCCAGCAGCTCGGGACAGGGGGTCGATGAGCAGTTCTTC.